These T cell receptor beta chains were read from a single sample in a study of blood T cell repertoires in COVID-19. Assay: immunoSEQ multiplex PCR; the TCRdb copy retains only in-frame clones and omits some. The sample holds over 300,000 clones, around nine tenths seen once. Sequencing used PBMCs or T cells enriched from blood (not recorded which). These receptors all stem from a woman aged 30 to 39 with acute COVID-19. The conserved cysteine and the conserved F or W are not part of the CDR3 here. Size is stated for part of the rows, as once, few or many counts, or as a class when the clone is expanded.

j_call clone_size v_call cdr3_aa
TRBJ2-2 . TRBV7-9 ASSLGLAGDFGELF
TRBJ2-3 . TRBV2 ASSGLAGPLTDTQY
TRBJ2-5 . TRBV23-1 ASSPQAEGQETQY
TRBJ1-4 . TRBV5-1 ASSLGAGSNEKLF
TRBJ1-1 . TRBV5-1 ASSRRIGGPEAF
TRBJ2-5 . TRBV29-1 SVDEGYETQY
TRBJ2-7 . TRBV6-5 ASSGQKVPAYEQY
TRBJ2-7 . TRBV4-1 ASSLSDRVFTEQY
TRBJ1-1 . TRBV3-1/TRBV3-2 ASSPPRTWDSQIEAF
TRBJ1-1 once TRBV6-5 ASSYSRDTYTEAF
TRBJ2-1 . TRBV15 ATRVGGSYNEQF
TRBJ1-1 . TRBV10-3 AISAFQGLHLMGTEAF
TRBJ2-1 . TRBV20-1 SSSRGNEQF
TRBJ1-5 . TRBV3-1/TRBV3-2 ASSQDPGGGNQPQH
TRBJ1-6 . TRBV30 ACNRDKNIPLH
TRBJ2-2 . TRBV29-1 SVGTGANTGELF
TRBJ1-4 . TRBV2 ASSEKTAGEKLF
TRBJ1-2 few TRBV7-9 ASSLDEGQAYGYT
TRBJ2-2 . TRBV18 ASSLRQGNTGELF
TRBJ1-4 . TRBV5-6 ASSLGAGTGVEKLF
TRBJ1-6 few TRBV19 ASSSRTGNSPLH
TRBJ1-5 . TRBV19 ASSGTGDQPQH
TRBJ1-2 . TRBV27 ASSFPGQGIYT
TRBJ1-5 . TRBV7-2 ASSPEAGNNQPQH
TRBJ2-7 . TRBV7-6 ASSSDLLAGAPQQY
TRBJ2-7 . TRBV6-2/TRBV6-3 ASSFRTSGISYEQY
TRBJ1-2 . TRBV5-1 ASSRGQGVNYT
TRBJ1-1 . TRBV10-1 ASTGHLNTEAF
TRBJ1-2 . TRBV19 ASSIGGLSLEVNYGYT
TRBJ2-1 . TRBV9 ASSVVPLAGAGEQF
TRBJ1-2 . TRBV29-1 SVEEEVVSNYGYT
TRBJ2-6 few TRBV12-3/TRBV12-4 ASSLSGANVLT
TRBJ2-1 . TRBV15 ATSRFPGGGSYNEQF
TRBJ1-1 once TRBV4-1 ASSHVTVGILTEAF
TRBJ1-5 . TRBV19 ASSLTGSSNQPQH
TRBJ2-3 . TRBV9 ASSLDRTSPAQY
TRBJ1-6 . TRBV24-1 ATSDGTTGDSPLH
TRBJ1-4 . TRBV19 ASRSGNEKLF
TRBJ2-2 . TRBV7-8 ASSLARLAGGKSNTGELF
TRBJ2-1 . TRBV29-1 SVWDTAYNEQF
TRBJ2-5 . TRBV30 AWARTGEETQY
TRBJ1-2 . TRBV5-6 ASSGEDRPYGYT
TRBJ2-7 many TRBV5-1 ASSPGAPRGEQY
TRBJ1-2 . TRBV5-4 ASSFGTGGVYGYT
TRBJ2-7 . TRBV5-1 ASSLVGGISYEQY
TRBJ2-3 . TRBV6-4 ASSDVAGGSTDTQY
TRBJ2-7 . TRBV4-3 ASSQEQGAYEQY
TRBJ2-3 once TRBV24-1 ATSDYEGGTDTQY
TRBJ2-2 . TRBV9 ASNGNTGELF